The source of this TCR beta chain is a study of blood T cell repertoires in COVID-19. Only in-frame clones appear in the TCRdb table, and some are missing; sequencing was by immunoSEQ multiplex PCR. The sample lists around 400,000 clones; about 90% were seen once. This clone was recorded once. Trimming took 10 bases from V and 2 from J, leaving 5 bases between them. The CDR3 is made up of 11 amino acids. CDR1 and CDR2 (germline): MNHEY, SVGAGI. V gene TRBV6-5 combines with J gene TRBJ2-2; D gene unclear. Sequences were obtained from peripheral blood. The origin of this receptor is a woman aged 60-70 years with COVID-19, enrolled during active disease. CDR3 coding DNA: TGTGCCACCTATAACACCGGGGAGCTGTTTTTT. Amino acid sequence: CATYNTGELFF.